These T cell receptor beta chains were read from a single sample in a study of cytomegalovirus exposure and HLA in healthy donors. Produced via immunoSEQ multiplex PCR; TCRdb's table is partial and in-frame only. The table lists approximately 100,000 clones, about 75% of them singletons, with 5.8% in the top ten. The sequenced sample consisted of PBMCs. Every receptor here comes from a man between 60 and 70 years old in good health and CMV-seropositive. Each CDR3 is given with its conserved first and last residue. D genes are given only for firm matches. Clone size, where shown, is once, few, many, or a class for clones that have expanded.

TRBV5-6	.	.	TRBJ1-2	CASSLAGYYGYTF	TGTGCCAGCAGCTTGGCCGGGTACTATGGCTACACCTTC
TRBV27	once	TRBD2	TRBJ2-2	CASSLLAGDTGELFF	TGTGCCAGCAGTTTACTAGCGGGGGACACCGGGGAGCTGTTTTTT
TRBV9	few	.	TRBJ1-1	CASSVEGKNTEAFF	TGTGCCAGCAGCGTGGAGGGGAAGAACACTGAAGCTTTCTTT
TRBV7-9	.	.	TRBJ1-1	CASSPVAAGHTEAFF	TGTGCCAGCAGCCCAGTGGCCGCAGGGCACACTGAAGCTTTCTTT
TRBV5-1	.	TRBD2	TRBJ2-1	CASSFSGKRGGGEQFF	TGCGCCAGCAGCTTTTCAGGCAAGCGGGGGGGCGGTGAGCAGTTCTTC
TRBV10-1	.	.	TRBJ2-5	CAALREGRETQYF	TGCGCCGCTCTCCGAGAGGGCCGAGAGACCCAGTACTTC
TRBV15	.	.	TRBJ1-3	CATSRGGGRTRDTIYF	TGTGCCACCAGCAGGGGCGGTGGCCGGACCAGGGACACCATATATTTT
TRBV10-3	.	.	TRBJ2-7	CAISEIGDEQYF	TGTGCCATCAGCGAGATAGGGGACGAGCAGTACTTC
TRBV19	few	.	TRBJ1-3	CATQSAGNTIYF	TGTGCCACCCAAAGCGCTGGAAACACCATATATTTT
TRBV29-1	.	.	TRBJ2-5	CSVDKGETQYF	TGCAGCGTTGACAAGGGGGAGACCCAGTACTTC
TRBV10-1	.	TRBD2	TRBJ2-2	CASSGRRGDPNTGELFF	TGCGCCAGCAGTGGCCGGCGGGGGGATCCGAACACCGGGGAGCTGTTTTTT
TRBV19	.	TRBD1	TRBJ2-7	CASSIVGQGLYF	TGTGCCAGTAGTATAGTGGGACAGGGCTTGTACTTC
TRBV10-1	.	.	TRBJ2-3	CASSEERGGDTQYF	TGCGCCAGCAGTGAGGAGAGGGGGGGAGATACGCAGTATTTT
TRBV12-2	.	.	TRBJ2-1	CASRLVIPRSQDEQFF	TGTGCAAGTCGCTTAGTTATACCCCGCTCCCAGGATGAGCAGTTCTTC
TRBV5-1	few	.	TRBJ1-5	CASSLGVADQPQHF	TGCGCCAGCAGCTTGGGTGTGGCGGATCAGCCCCAGCATTTT
TRBV5-1	.	.	TRBJ1-1	CASSSTATNTEAFF	TGCGCCAGCAGCTCGACAGCAACGAACACTGAAGCTTTCTTT